What follows are 8 T cell receptor beta chains derived from one specimen sequenced in a study of T cell changes during pregnancy in multiple sclerosis. Here immunoSEQ multiplex PCR was the method, and the copy in TCRdb shows in-frame clones only, minus some. The sample lists tens of thousands of clones; 91% were seen once. This specimen was CD4+ T cells from peripheral blood mononuclear cells, taken after pregnancy. The receptor source for this set is a female donor in good health, enrolled as a control in a pregnancy study.

This chain joins TRBV19 and TRBJ1-2, with 10 bases aligning to TRBD1. Germline loops: CDR1 LNHDA, CDR2 SQIVND (reference sequence). The trim removed 6 bases at V and 8 bases at J, leaving 15 bases unmatched. This CDR3 has 16 amino acids. CDR3 sequence: CASRLGQGSRYGGYTF. CDR3 coding DNA: TGTGCCAGTAGACTGGGACAGGGGAGTCGTTATGGCGGCTACACCTTC.

This chain links TRBV7-8 with TRBJ1-4; 7 bases agree with TRBD1. The V segment lost 1 base and the J segment 8 bases; nucleotides outside the gene matches: 7. CDR3 size: 15 residues. Germline values: CDR1 SGHVS, CDR2 FQNEAQ. CDR3 protein: CASSLGGGGREKLFF. The CDR3, as DNA: TGTGCCAGCAGCTTAGGTGGAGGGGGCAGGGAAAAACTGTTTTTT.

This chain connects TRBV6-4 to TRBJ2-7; 7 bases are a match to TRBD2. Germline CDR1 is MRHNA and CDR2 is SNTAGT. Losses at the gene ends were 3 bases for V and 5 bases for J; bases not matched to a gene: 10. The CDR3 loop spans 15 amino acids. In DNA, the CDR3 is TGTGCCAGCAGTGAAGGCGGGAGTTCGGTGAACGAGCAGTACTTC. It translates to CASSEGGSSVNEQYF.

This chain links TRBV19 with TRBJ1-6; TRBD1 is a possible D gene (5 bases). Trimming took off 3 bases at V and 9 bases at J, with 15 bases between the two ends. CDR3 size: 15 residues. Germline loops: CDR1 LNHDA, CDR2 SQIVND (reference sequence). The CDR3: CASSITRVGSSPLHF. In DNA form, the CDR3 reads TGTGCCAGTAGTATCACCAGGGTCGGGAGTTCACCCCTCCACTTT.

The chain combines TRBV10-1 with TRBJ1-1; D unclear. The CDR3 is 13 residues long. V dropped 6 bases and J dropped 8 bases, with 16 bases sitting between them. Germline V CDR1 and CDR2: WNHNN, SYGVQD (reference sequence). The chain's CDR3 is CASSAVVGGEAFF. The CDR3 DNA is TGCGCCAGCAGCGCCGTTGTTGGCGGAGAAGCTTTCTTT.

V gene TRBV28 combines with J gene TRBJ1-3; 7 nucleotides agree with TRBD1. Germline lookup yields CDR1 MDHEN and CDR2 SYDVKM. Trimming took 3 bases from V and 4 from J; bases not matched to a gene: 6. CDR3 length: 15 residues. This CDR3 is CASSLETGTGNTIYF. As DNA, the CDR3 is TGTGCCAGCAGTTTGGAGACAGGGACAGGAAACACCATATATTTT.

This chain links TRBV19 with TRBJ2-7; maybe TRBD1 (6 bases). Germline loops: CDR1 LNHDA, CDR2 SQIVND (reference sequence). This CDR3 spans 13 amino acids. The ends were cut back, 5 bases at V and 3 bases at J, with 11 bases in the middle. CDR3 DNA sequence: TGTGCCAGTAGTCCCCGGACAGTCTACGAGCAGTACTTC. Residues: CASSPRTVYEQYF.

This clone was counted a single time. This chain links TRBV5-1 with TRBJ1-4, with D possibly being TRBD1 (5 bases). Germline V gives CDR1 SGHRS, CDR2 YFSETQ. CDR3 length: 14 amino acids. V was shortened by 2 bases and J by 7 bases, with 12 bases between the two germline ends. The CDR3 loop reads CASSFTGKGEKLFF. The CDR3 DNA follows: TGCGCCAGCAGCTTCACAGGAAAAGGTGAAAAACTGTTTTTT.